The table lists the clone carrying this T cell receptor (beta chain) with a few counts. The antigen remains unidentified. PCR involved 60 Vbeta and 13 Jbeta primers. Here immunoSEQ multiplex PCR was the method, and the copy in TCRdb shows in-frame clones only, minus some. The profile shows roughly 150,000 clones, roughly 70% of them singletons. This record comes from a study of cytomegalovirus exposure and HLA in healthy donors. Study summary: HLA-typed donors were the source of around 80 million unique TCRs, which an early data release held.

The V end was cut by 2 bases, the J end by 0 bases, with 8 bases between. The CDR3 is made up of 13 amino acids. Germline V gene data show CDR1 as GTSNPN and CDR2 as SVGIG (reference sequence). General observations from the study: Productive rates of about 87% or about 30% were seen for most TCR beta V segments in an earlier analysis. Many donors shared some public TCRs, even though most TCR sequences were rare.

Sequencing was done on a sample of PBMCs. The TCR comes from a man aged 30-40 years in good health and CMV-seronegative. V is TRBV30 and J is TRBJ2-7; the D gene is possibly TRBD2 (5 bases). CDR3 in amino acids: CAWSIAYSYEQYF. For the CDR3, the DNA is TGTGCCTGGAGTATAGCGTACTCCTACGAGCAGTACTTC. The entire variable domain, with the rest obtained from reference TRBV30 and TRBJ2-7, is as follows: SQTIHQWPATLVQPVGSPLSLECTVEGTSNPNLYWYRQAAGRGLQLLFYSVGIGQISSEVPQNLSASRPQDRQFILSSKKLLLSDSGFYLCAWSIAYSYEQYFGPGTRLTVT.